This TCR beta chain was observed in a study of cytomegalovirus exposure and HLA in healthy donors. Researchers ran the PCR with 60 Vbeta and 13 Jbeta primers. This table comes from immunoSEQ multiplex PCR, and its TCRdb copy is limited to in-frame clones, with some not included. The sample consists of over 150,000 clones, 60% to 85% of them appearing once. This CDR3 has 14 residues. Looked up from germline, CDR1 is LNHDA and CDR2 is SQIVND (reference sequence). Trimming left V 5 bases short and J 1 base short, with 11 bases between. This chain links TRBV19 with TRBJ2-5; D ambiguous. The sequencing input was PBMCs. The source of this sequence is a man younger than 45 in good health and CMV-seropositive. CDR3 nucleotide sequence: TGTGCCAGTAGTCCCCGTAACTTCCAAGAGACCCAGTACTTC. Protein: CASSPRNFQETQYF.